The text below deals with one T cell receptor (beta chain). Its target is not known. The PCR had 60 Vbeta and 13 Jbeta primers. The method was immunoSEQ multiplex PCR; TCRdb's version includes in-frame clones alone and lacks a portion of them. The sample has about 140,000 clones, roughly 80% seen once. This entry belongs to a study of cytomegalovirus exposure and HLA in healthy donors. Study results and caveats: HLA alleles showed associations with 16,951 TCR beta sequences in a later analysis, at a 0.05 false discovery rate. Across donors, most TCRs were seen rarely, yet some public ones were widespread.

Material: PBMCs. This TCR was sampled from a female donor in good health and CMV-seronegative.

The DNA of the CDR3 is TGTGCCAGCAGCCGGGACAGACCCCCCAATTCACCCCTCCACTTT. Its protein is CASSRDRPPNSPLHF. This chain links TRBV7-3 with TRBJ1-6; 7 positions match TRBD1. Looked up from germline, CDR1 is SGHTA and CDR2 is FQGTGA. The junction had 8 bases not matched to a gene; V was cut back by 5 bases and J by 7 bases. This CDR3 spans 15 amino acids.